The 8 T cell receptor beta chains in this list originate from one sample, sequenced in a study of early T cells in non-severe SARS-CoV-2 infection. MiXCR was run by TCRdb on the 5' RACE reads, yielding one entry per CDR3 protein. The top ten hold roughly 3.2% of the sample, which has 50,000 to 85,000 distinct CDR3 sequences, approximately 9.1% seen once. The specimen was whole blood. All receptors derive from an adult who was a healthcare worker with PCR-confirmed SARS-CoV-2 infection or an uninfected control (not recorded which).

This clonotype was counted many times. The chain links TRBV29-1 to TRBJ2-5; maybe TRBD1 (5 bases). Germline V gene data show CDR1 as SQVTM and CDR2 as ANQGSEA. The CDR3 runs 15 residues. Deletions cut 0 bases from V and 5 bases from J, with 16 bases between. The CDR3 here is CSVEDQGKGLETQYF. CDR3 sequence (DNA): TGCAGCGTTGAAGATCAGGGCAAGGGTTTGGAGACCCAGTACTTC.

The V call is TRBV5-6, the J call TRBJ2-2, with TRBD2 matching 7 bases. V trimming: 4 bases; J trimming: 3 bases; junction bases outside the gene matches: 9. CDR1 SGHDT and CDR2 YYEEEE come from the germline V gene. The CDR3 runs to 16 residues. The CDR3 DNA is TGTGCCAGCAGCCTCCCCGGGAGGAGTGACACCGGGGAGCTGTTTTTT. Protein: CASSLPGRSDTGELFF.

V usage is TRBV7-2 and J usage is TRBJ1-1, with 9 positions matching TRBD1. V lost 5 bases to trimming and J lost 12 bases; unmatched junction nucleotides: 10. Germline V CDR1 and CDR2: SGHTA, FQGNSA. The CDR3 has 13 amino acids. This CDR3 is CASSPRGDRETFF. The CDR3 DNA reads as TGTGCCAGCAGCCCCAGGGGGGACAGGGAAACTTTCTTT.

J is TRBJ1-1 and V is TRBV7-8, with D tentatively TRBD1 (6 bases). Germline V gene sequence: CDR1 SGHVS, CDR2 FQNEAQ. The V end lost 2 bases, the J end lost 6 bases, and 13 bases lay between the germline ends. The CDR3 contains 14 residues. The CDR3 DNA is TGTGCCAGCAGCTTAAGGCAGGGGTGGCCTGAAGCTTTCTTT. Protein product: CASSLRQGWPEAFF.

The rearrangement links TRBV18 to TRBJ2-6, with 9 bases identical to TRBD1. CDR1 is KGHSH, CDR2 LQKENI, per germline. This CDR3 region has 16 residues. With 3 bases clipped from V and 4 bases from J, the junction kept 4 bases outside the gene matches. The CDR3 nucleotides read TGTGCCAGCTCACCCGGACAGGGGACCGGGGCCAACGTCCTGACTTTC. Translation: CASSPGQGTGANVLTF.

Many counts were recorded for this clonotype. This chain connects TRBV19 to TRBJ2-1; 13 bases fit TRBD2. Germline V lookup: CDR1 LNHDA, CDR2 SQIVND (reference sequence). The CDR3 runs 18 residues. J was trimmed by 0 bases and V by 5 bases; bases with no gene match: 7. CDR3 DNA sequence: TGTGCCAGTAGTCCGGGACTAGCGGGAAGGAGCTCCTACAATGAGCAGTTCTTC. Residues: CASSPGLAGRSSYNEQFF. Full variable domain (remainder filled in from reference TRBV19 and TRBJ2-1): DGGITQSPKYLFRKEGQNVTLSCEQNLNHDAMYWYRQDPGQGLRLIYYSQIVNDFQKGDIAEGYSVSREKKESFPLTVTSAQKNPTAFYLCASSPGLAGRSSYNEQFFGPGTRLTVL.

This clonotype was found many times. Its ends do not fully match the called genes, so a read error is possible. The rearrangement uses TRBV30 and TRBJ1-1; D not resolved. Germline-derived CDR1 and CDR2 are GTSNPN and SVGIG (reference sequence). The CDR3 is 12 amino acids. The CDR3 nucleotides are TGTGCCCGGAGCCGATTGAACACTGAAGCTTTCTTT. Its protein product is CARSRLNTEAFF.

The chain uses TRBV6-1 and TRBJ1-1; D uncertain. Germline CDR1 is MNHNS and CDR2 is SASEGT. Trimming pared 0 bases from V and 5 bases from J, leaving 7 bases between. The CDR3 spans 13 residues. The CDR3 protein is CASSEARRTEAFF. The DNA for the CDR3 is TGTGCCAGCAGTGAAGCTAGAAGGACTGAAGCTTTCTTT.